Listed below are T cell receptor beta chains from one sample, sequenced in a study of T cell repertoires in cytomegalovirus infection. TCRdb reanalysed the reads using MiXCR and keeps one entry per CDR3 protein. The sample holds around 130,000 distinct CDR3 sequences, 7.5% to 9% seen once. The sequenced material came from PBMCs. These receptors were obtained from a human donor in good health (CMV status not recorded). Some clones in this sample may be carry-over from other donors' samples. Each CDR3 is given with its conserved first and last residue. Fields, in order: D gene, J gene, clone size, V gene, CDR3 protein, CDR3 DNA. D genes are given only for firm matches. Not all rows give a size; the values are once, few, many and, for expanded clones, a class.

d_gene: TRBD2
j_gene: TRBJ2-5
abundance: many
v_gene: TRBV5-5
CDR3aa: CASSLRGLAGADPKQETQYF
CDR3nt: TGTGCCAGCAGCTTGAGGGGACTAGCGGGGGCCGACCCCAAACAAGAGACCCAGTACTTC

d_gene: NA
j_gene: TRBJ2-1
abundance: many
v_gene: TRBV6-1
CDR3aa: CAIPRVQRQFF
CDR3nt: TGTGCCATCCCCCGGGTACAGCGGCAGTTCTTC

d_gene: NA
j_gene: TRBJ2-1
abundance: medium-sized
v_gene: TRBV28
CDR3aa: CASSFEGTPYNEQFF
CDR3nt: TGTGCCAGCAGTTTTGAGGGGACCCCCTACAATGAGCAGTTCTTC

d_gene: NA
j_gene: TRBJ1-1
abundance: few
v_gene: TRBV20-1
CDR3aa: CSAKRATEAFF
CDR3nt: TGCAGTGCTAAGAGGGCCACTGAAGCTTTCTTT

d_gene: NA
j_gene: TRBJ2-6
abundance: many
v_gene: TRBV12-3/TRBV12-4
CDR3aa: CASSPWGRTTGANVLTF
CDR3nt: TGTGCCAGCAGTCCATGGGGGAGGACCACTGGGGCCAACGTCCTGACTTTC

d_gene: NA
j_gene: TRBJ1-5
abundance: many
v_gene: TRBV19
CDR3aa: CASSPAFNQPQHF
CDR3nt: TGTGCCAGTAGTCCGGCTTTCAATCAGCCCCAGCATTTT

d_gene: TRBD1
j_gene: TRBJ1-1
abundance: many
v_gene: TRBV6-1
CDR3aa: CASSRQGWSEAFF
CDR3nt: TGTGCCAGCAGCAGACAGGGTTGGTCTGAAGCTTTCTTT

d_gene: NA
j_gene: TRBJ2-2
abundance: many
v_gene: TRBV28
CDR3aa: CASSLRMSLVQAVTGELFF
CDR3nt: TGTGCCAGCAGTTTACGCATGTCCTTGGTACAGGCAGTTACCGGGGAGCTGTTTTTT

d_gene: NA
j_gene: TRBJ1-6
abundance: NA
v_gene: TRBV19
CDR3aa: CASSMTPGPTNSPLHF
CDR3nt: TGTGCCAGTAGTATGACGCCAGGACCTACTAATTCACCCCTCCACTTT

d_gene: NA
j_gene: TRBJ1-1
abundance: many
v_gene: TRBV19
CDR3aa: CASSMVQNTEAFF
CDR3nt: TGTGCCAGTAGTATGGTTCAGAACACTGAAGCTTTCTTT

d_gene: NA
j_gene: TRBJ1-1
abundance: many
v_gene: TRBV6-1
CDR3aa: CASSPGFDGTEAFF
CDR3nt: TGTGCCAGCAGCCCCGGGTTTGACGGCACTGAAGCTTTCTTT

d_gene: NA
j_gene: TRBJ2-3
abundance: few
v_gene: TRBV20-1
CDR3aa: CSASRGSPTTSTDTQYF
CDR3nt: TGCAGTGCTAGCAGAGGGAGCCCTACGACTAGCACAGATACGCAGTATTTT

d_gene: TRBD1
j_gene: TRBJ2-4
abundance: many
v_gene: TRBV28
CDR3aa: CASRLQGENIQYF
CDR3nt: TGTGCCAGCCGCTTGCAGGGGGAAAACATTCAGTACTTC

d_gene: TRBD1
j_gene: TRBJ2-7
abundance: many
v_gene: TRBV7-2
CDR3aa: CASSLERDRPTYEQYF
CDR3nt: TGTGCCAGCAGCTTAGAACGGGACAGGCCTACCTACGAGCAGTACTTC

d_gene: NA
j_gene: TRBJ2-6
abundance: many
v_gene: TRBV7-8
CDR3aa: CASSLGAGANVLTF
CDR3nt: TGTGCCAGCAGCTTGGGGGCTGGGGCCAACGTCCTGACTTTC

d_gene: NA
j_gene: TRBJ1-1
abundance: few
v_gene: TRBV5-4
CDR3aa: CASSLAEYGGAEAFF
CDR3nt: TGTGCCAGCAGCTTGGCCGAATATGGGGGCGCTGAAGCTTTCTTT

d_gene: NA
j_gene: TRBJ1-1
abundance: NA
v_gene: TRBV12-3/TRBV12-4
CDR3aa: CASSAHRPRRGAEAFF
CDR3nt: TGTGCCAGCAGTGCCCACCGACCTCGCCGGGGGGCTGAAGCTTTCTTT

d_gene: NA
j_gene: TRBJ1-1
abundance: NA
v_gene: TRBV6-6
CDR3aa: CASRDPSMNTEAFF
CDR3nt: TGTGCCAGCCGGGACCCTTCTATGAACACTGAAGCTTTCTTT

d_gene: NA
j_gene: TRBJ1-3
abundance: many
v_gene: TRBV7-2
CDR3aa: CASSLDFSGNTIYF
CDR3nt: TGTGCCAGCAGCTTAGATTTTTCTGGAAACACCATATATTTT

d_gene: NA
j_gene: TRBJ2-2
abundance: many
v_gene: TRBV12-3/TRBV12-4
CDR3aa: CASRPQRGELFF
CDR3nt: TGTGCCAGCAGACCACAGCGGGGGGAGCTGTTTTTT

d_gene: TRBD1
j_gene: TRBJ2-7
abundance: NA
v_gene: TRBV6-5
CDR3aa: CASSYSRTGSHEQYF
CDR3nt: TGTGCCAGCAGTTACTCCAGGACAGGGAGCCACGAGCAGTACTTC

d_gene: TRBD2
j_gene: TRBJ2-3
abundance: few
v_gene: TRBV29-1
CDR3aa: CSVEGGGGTQYF
CDR3nt: TGCAGCGTTGAAGGGGGGGGGGGAACGCAGTATTTT

d_gene: TRBD2
j_gene: TRBJ2-1
abundance: many
v_gene: TRBV12-3/TRBV12-4
CDR3aa: CASSFGGGGARNEQFF
CDR3nt: TGTGCCAGCAGTTTTGGGGGCGGGGGGGCCCGCAATGAGCAGTTCTTC

d_gene: TRBD1
j_gene: TRBJ2-7
abundance: many
v_gene: TRBV3-1
CDR3aa: CASSQAGTGESYEQYF
CDR3nt: TGTGCCAGCAGCCAGGCCGGGACAGGGGAGAGCTACGAGCAGTACTTC

d_gene: TRBD2
j_gene: TRBJ2-1
abundance: NA
v_gene: TRBV27
CDR3aa: CAVTGLANEQFF
CDR3nt: TGTGCCGTTACGGGACTAGCGAATGAGCAGTTCTTC

d_gene: NA
j_gene: TRBJ2-5
abundance: NA
v_gene: TRBV6-2/TRBV6-3
CDR3aa: CASSYSTQREYF
CDR3nt: TGTGCCAGCAGTTACTCCACCCAGCGGGAGTACTTC

d_gene: NA
j_gene: TRBJ1-1
abundance: NA
v_gene: TRBV5-1
CDR3aa: CASSLGRDGEAFF
CDR3nt: TGCGCCAGCAGCTTGGGGAGGGACGGTGAAGCTTTCTTT

d_gene: NA
j_gene: TRBJ2-7
abundance: many
v_gene: TRBV18
CDR3aa: CASSPGRDRSYEQYF
CDR3nt: TGTGCCAGCTCACCAGGCCGGGACCGAAGCTACGAGCAGTACTTC

d_gene: NA
j_gene: TRBJ1-1
abundance: many
v_gene: TRBV19
CDR3aa: CASSIAGPNTEAFF
CDR3nt: TGTGCCAGTAGTATTGCAGGTCCGAACACTGAAGCTTTCTTT

d_gene: NA
j_gene: TRBJ2-1
abundance: many
v_gene: TRBV4-1
CDR3aa: CASSQEKGHSYNEQFF
CDR3nt: TGCGCCAGCAGCCAAGAAAAGGGACACTCCTACAATGAGCAGTTCTTC

d_gene: TRBD1
j_gene: TRBJ2-1
abundance: many
v_gene: TRBV5-1
CDR3aa: CASSLSQGAHEQFF
CDR3nt: TGCGCCAGCAGCTTGTCTCAGGGGGCTCATGAGCAGTTCTTC

d_gene: NA
j_gene: TRBJ2-1
abundance: many
v_gene: TRBV5-4
CDR3aa: CASSLVHRDNEQFF
CDR3nt: TGTGCCAGCAGCTTGGTCCACAGAGACAATGAGCAGTTCTTC

d_gene: TRBD1
j_gene: TRBJ1-1
abundance: few
v_gene: TRBV5-6
CDR3aa: CASSVQGATEAFF
CDR3nt: TGTGCCAGCAGCGTACAGGGGGCCACTGAAGCTTTCTTT

d_gene: NA
j_gene: TRBJ1-2
abundance: many
v_gene: TRBV29-1
CDR3aa: CSEWTSPHGYTF
CDR3nt: TGCAGCGAGTGGACATCTCCACATGGCTACACCTTC

d_gene: NA
j_gene: TRBJ1-1
abundance: NA
v_gene: TRBV2
CDR3aa: CASSDDSRGLAFF
CDR3nt: TGTGCCAGCAGTGACGATTCCAGGGGTTTAGCTTTCTTT

d_gene: TRBD1
j_gene: TRBJ1-1
abundance: many
v_gene: TRBV12-3/TRBV12-4
CDR3aa: CASSLGRTGGMNTEAFF
CDR3nt: TGTGCCAGCAGTCTAGGTAGGACAGGGGGGATGAACACTGAAGCTTTCTTT

d_gene: NA
j_gene: TRBJ2-2
abundance: NA
v_gene: TRBV20-1
CDR3aa: CSARVGRVNTGELFF
CDR3nt: TGCAGTGCTAGAGTAGGGCGGGTTAACACCGGGGAGCTGTTTTTT

d_gene: TRBD2
j_gene: TRBJ2-3
abundance: many
v_gene: TRBV29-1
CDR3aa: CSVEGVPGGPSNTQYF
CDR3nt: TGCAGCGTTGAGGGGGTTCCGGGGGGACCGAGCAATACGCAGTATTTT

d_gene: NA
j_gene: TRBJ1-6
abundance: many
v_gene: TRBV12-3/TRBV12-4
CDR3aa: CASSVRTDNSPLHF
CDR3nt: TGTGCCAGCAGCGTCCGGACAGATAATTCACCCCTCCACTTT

d_gene: TRBD1
j_gene: TRBJ1-1
abundance: many
v_gene: TRBV6-6
CDR3aa: CASIPGWGQGNTEAFF
CDR3nt: TGTGCCAGCATCCCTGGATGGGGACAGGGTAACACTGAAGCTTTCTTT

d_gene: NA
j_gene: TRBJ1-5
abundance: NA
v_gene: TRBV20-1
CDR3aa: CSAREAGGNQPQHF
CDR3nt: TGCAGTGCTAGAGAGGCAGGGGGCAATCAGCCCCAGCATTTT

d_gene: NA
j_gene: TRBJ2-7
abundance: many
v_gene: TRBV7-2
CDR3aa: CASSFEGSYEQYF
CDR3nt: TGTGCCAGCAGCTTCGAGGGTTCCTACGAGCAGTACTTC

d_gene: TRBD2
j_gene: TRBJ2-1
abundance: many
v_gene: TRBV19
CDR3aa: CASSLPRGLAGGNEQFF
CDR3nt: TGTGCCAGTAGTCTACCTCGGGGACTAGCTGGGGGCAATGAGCAGTTCTTC

d_gene: TRBD1
j_gene: TRBJ2-1
abundance: many
v_gene: TRBV7-9
CDR3aa: CASSPRGTGENEQFF
CDR3nt: TGTGCCAGCAGCCCTCGTGGGACAGGGGAAAATGAGCAGTTCTTC

d_gene: NA
j_gene: TRBJ2-7
abundance: many
v_gene: TRBV28
CDR3aa: CASNKNHKGSYEQYF
CDR3nt: TGTGCCAGCAACAAGAACCACAAGGGCTCCTACGAGCAGTACTTC

d_gene: NA
j_gene: TRBJ2-3
abundance: few
v_gene: TRBV5-1
CDR3aa: CASSQVGGDTQYF
CDR3nt: TGCGCCAGCAGCCAGGTCGGGGGAGATACGCAGTATTTT

d_gene: TRBD1
j_gene: TRBJ2-7
abundance: few
v_gene: TRBV4-1
CDR3aa: CASSQGDRGREEQYF
CDR3nt: TGCGCCAGCAGCCAAGGGGACAGGGGGCGAGAAGAGCAGTACTTC

d_gene: NA
j_gene: TRBJ2-5
abundance: many
v_gene: TRBV7-6
CDR3aa: CASSSQNGAFQETQYF
CDR3nt: TGTGCCAGCAGCTCCCAAAACGGCGCATTCCAAGAGACCCAGTACTTC

d_gene: NA
j_gene: TRBJ1-5
abundance: many
v_gene: TRBV10-3
CDR3aa: CASREGHQINQPQHF
CDR3nt: TGTGCCTCCCGGGAGGGACACCAAATCAATCAGCCCCAGCATTTT

d_gene: TRBD1
j_gene: TRBJ2-7
abundance: few
v_gene: TRBV5-1
CDR3aa: CASCYEGASYEQYF
CDR3nt: TGCGCCAGCTGCTATGAGGGGGCCTCCTACGAGCAGTACTTC

d_gene: NA
j_gene: TRBJ2-5
abundance: few
v_gene: TRBV29-1
CDR3aa: CSVGFVYQETQYF
CDR3nt: TGCAGCGTTGGTTTCGTGTACCAAGAGACCCAGTACTTC

d_gene: NA
j_gene: TRBJ2-5
abundance: many
v_gene: TRBV7-2
CDR3aa: CASSRHEGTQYF
CDR3nt: TGTGCCAGCAGCCGACACGAAGGGACCCAGTACTTC

d_gene: NA
j_gene: TRBJ2-1
abundance: NA
v_gene: TRBV6-1
CDR3aa: CASRGSIPFNEQIF
CDR3nt: TGTGCCAGCAGAGGCAGTATCCCTTTTAATGAGCAGATCTTC

d_gene: NA
j_gene: TRBJ2-3
abundance: many
v_gene: TRBV5-5
CDR3aa: CASSLAAATQRTDTQYF
CDR3nt: TGTGCCAGCAGCTTGGCGGCAGCAACTCAGAGGACAGATACGCAGTATTTT

d_gene: TRBD2
j_gene: TRBJ2-3
abundance: many
v_gene: TRBV2
CDR3aa: CASSELAAGSTDTQYF
CDR3nt: TGTGCCAGCAGTGAACTAGCGGCGGGTAGTACAGATACGCAGTATTTT